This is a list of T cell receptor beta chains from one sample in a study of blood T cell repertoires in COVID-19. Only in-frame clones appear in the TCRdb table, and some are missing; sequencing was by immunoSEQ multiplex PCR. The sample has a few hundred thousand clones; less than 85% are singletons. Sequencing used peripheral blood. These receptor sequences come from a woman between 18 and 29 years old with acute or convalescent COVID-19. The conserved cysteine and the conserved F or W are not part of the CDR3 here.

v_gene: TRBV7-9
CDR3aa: ASSLSARNTEAF

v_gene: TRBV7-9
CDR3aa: ASSLAPQGNYGYT

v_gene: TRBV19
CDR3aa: ASSRGTSGSGYEQY

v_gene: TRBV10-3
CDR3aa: AISEGGMETQY

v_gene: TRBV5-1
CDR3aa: ASSGGGPNQPQH

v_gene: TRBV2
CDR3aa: ASSRDRDREQY

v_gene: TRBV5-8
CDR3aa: ASSLGPTGSYDSPLH

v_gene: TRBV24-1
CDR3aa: ATSDSRELGSTDTQY

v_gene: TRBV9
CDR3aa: ASSVPTGTGGLAANEKLF

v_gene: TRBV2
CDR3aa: ASREQRYGGGAQH

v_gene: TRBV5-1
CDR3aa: ASSLGRGPNEKLF

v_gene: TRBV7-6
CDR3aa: ASSLGGQENLSGYT

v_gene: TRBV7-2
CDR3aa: ASSLLNQPQH

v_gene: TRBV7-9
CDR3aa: ASSPLGLAGGSEQY

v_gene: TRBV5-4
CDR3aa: ASSLKRTGVANEKLF

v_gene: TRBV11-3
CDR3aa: ASSFFTGTVYYEQY

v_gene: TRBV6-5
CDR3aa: ASRAGYNEQF

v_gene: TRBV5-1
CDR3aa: ASRTLTGPENGYT

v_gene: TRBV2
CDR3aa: ASIQTGQNYGYT

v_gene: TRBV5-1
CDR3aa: ASSLAGTRIREQY

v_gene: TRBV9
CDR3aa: ASSPQDRNYEQY

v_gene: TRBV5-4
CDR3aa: ASSRALAGYEQY

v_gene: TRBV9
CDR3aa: ASSTGGRETDTQY

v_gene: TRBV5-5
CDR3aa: ASSFPGQGVTEAF

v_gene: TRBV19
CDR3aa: ASRPRTGGNSPLH

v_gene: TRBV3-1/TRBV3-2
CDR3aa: ASSQSPIGQGAVQPQH

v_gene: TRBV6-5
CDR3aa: ASRKTLVETQY

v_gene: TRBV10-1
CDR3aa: ASSAGARAYSGDTQY

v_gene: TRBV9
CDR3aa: ASSPRAASTDTQY

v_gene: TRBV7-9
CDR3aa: ASSQEQGGTEAF

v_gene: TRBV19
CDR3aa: ASEEGFSGNTIY

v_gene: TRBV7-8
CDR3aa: ASSFPRGGNRAANEQF

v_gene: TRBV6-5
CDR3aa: ASRTGENEQF

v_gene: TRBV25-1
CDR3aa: ASSESAAGTEAF

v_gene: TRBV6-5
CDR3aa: ASGDSGTGELF

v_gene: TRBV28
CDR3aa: ASSPSGQGYGSGANVLT

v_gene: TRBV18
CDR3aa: ASSPLANEKLF

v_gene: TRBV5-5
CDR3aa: ASSLEAFRGNTIY

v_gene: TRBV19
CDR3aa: ASSIAPGPNQPQH

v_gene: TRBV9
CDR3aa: ASSTGPRDTEAF

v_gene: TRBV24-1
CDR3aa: ATSDSRGTYSGANVLT

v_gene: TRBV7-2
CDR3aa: ASSLAQGAHHEQF

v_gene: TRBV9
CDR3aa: ASSLTGWDTGELF

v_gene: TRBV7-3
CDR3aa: ASSRGPTDTQY

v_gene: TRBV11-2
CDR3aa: ASSPLGSGRVGNEQF

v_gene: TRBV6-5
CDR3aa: ASSLAGGSGTGELF

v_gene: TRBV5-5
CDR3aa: ASSLGLSGFGTGELF

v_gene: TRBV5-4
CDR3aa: ASSPGTSGYNEQF

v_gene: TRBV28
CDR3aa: ASSSDRTYEQY